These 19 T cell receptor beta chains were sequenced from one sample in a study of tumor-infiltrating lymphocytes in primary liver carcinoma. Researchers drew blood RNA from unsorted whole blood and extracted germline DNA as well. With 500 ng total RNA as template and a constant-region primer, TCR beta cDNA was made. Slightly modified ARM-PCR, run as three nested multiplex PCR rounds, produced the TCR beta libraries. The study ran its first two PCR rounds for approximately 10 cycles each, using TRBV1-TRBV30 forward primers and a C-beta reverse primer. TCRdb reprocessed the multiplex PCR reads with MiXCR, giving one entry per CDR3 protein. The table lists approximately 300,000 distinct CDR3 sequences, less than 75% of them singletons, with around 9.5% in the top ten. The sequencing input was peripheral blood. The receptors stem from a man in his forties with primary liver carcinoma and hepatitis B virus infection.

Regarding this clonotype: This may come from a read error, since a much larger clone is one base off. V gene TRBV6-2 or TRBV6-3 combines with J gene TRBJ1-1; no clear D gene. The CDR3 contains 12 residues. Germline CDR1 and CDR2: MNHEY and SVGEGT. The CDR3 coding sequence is TGTGCCAGCAGTTACGGGCGATCTGAAGCTTCCTTT. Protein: CASSYGRSEASF.

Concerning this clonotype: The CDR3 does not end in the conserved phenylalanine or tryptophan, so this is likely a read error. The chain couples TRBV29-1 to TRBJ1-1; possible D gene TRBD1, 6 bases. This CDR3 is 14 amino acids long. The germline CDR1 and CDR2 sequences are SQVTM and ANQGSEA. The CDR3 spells CIVLRTDSNTEAFY. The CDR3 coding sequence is TGTATCGTTCTTCGGACAGACAGCAACACTGAAGCTTTCTAT.

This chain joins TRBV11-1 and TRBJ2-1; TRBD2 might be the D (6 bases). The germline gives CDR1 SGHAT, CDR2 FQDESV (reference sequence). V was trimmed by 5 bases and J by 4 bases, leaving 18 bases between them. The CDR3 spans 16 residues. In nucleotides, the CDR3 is TGTGCCAGCAGCCTCCTACTATCGGGGGAGTACAATGAGCAGTTCTTC. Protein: CASSLLLSGEYNEQFF.

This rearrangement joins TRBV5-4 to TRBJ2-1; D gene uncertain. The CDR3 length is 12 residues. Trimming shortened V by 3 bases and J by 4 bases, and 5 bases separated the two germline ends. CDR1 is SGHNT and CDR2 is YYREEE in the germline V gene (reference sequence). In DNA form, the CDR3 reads TGTGCCAGCAGCTCCGTATACAATGAGCAGTTCTTC. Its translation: CASSSVYNEQFF.

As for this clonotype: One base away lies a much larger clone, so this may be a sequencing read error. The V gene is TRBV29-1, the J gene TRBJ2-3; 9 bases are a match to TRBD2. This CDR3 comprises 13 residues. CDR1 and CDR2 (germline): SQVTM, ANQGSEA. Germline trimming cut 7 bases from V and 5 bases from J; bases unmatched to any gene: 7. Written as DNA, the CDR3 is TGCAGCGCTTCGACTAGCGGAGGAGATACGCAGTATTTT. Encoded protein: CSASTSGGDTQYF.

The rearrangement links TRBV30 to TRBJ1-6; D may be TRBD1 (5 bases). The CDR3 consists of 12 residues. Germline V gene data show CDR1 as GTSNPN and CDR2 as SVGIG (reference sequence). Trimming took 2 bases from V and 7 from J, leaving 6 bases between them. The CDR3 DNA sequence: TGTGCCTGGAGTAGGGACAATTCACCCCTCCACTTT. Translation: CAWSRDNSPLHF.

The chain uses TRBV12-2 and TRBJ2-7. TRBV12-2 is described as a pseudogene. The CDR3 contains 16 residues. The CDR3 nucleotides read TGTGCAAGTCGCTCACCGCACGTCCGATGCCCCTACGAGCACTACTTC. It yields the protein CASRSPHVRCPYEHYF.

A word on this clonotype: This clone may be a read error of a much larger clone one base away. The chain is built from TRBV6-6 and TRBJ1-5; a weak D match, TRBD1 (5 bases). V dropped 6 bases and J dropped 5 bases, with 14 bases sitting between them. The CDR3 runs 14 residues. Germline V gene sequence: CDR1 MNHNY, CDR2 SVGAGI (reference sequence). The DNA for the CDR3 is TGTGCCAGCAGGAAGACAGTGGCAGATCAGCCCCAGCATTTT. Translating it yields CASRKTVADQPQHF.

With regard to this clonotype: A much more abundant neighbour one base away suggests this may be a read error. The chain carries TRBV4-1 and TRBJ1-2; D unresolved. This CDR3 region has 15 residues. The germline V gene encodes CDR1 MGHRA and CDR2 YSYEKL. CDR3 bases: TGCGCCAGCAGCCAAGGTCACCTTACTAACTATTGCTACACCTTC. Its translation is CASSQGHLTNYCYTF.

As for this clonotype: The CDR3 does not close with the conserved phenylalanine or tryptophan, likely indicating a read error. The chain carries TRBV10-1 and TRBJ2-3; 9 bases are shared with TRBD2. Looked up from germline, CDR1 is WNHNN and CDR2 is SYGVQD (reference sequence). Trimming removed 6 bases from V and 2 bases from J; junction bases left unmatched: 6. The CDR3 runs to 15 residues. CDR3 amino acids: CASRASGANTDTQYL. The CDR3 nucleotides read TGCGCCAGCAGAGCTAGCGGGGCGAACACAGATACGCAGTATTTA.

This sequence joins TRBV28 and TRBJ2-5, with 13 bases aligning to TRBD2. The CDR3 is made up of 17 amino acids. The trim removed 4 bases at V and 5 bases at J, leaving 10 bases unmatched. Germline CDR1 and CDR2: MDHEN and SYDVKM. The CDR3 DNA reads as TGTGCCAGCAGTTCTGGGACTAGCGGGATGGTATGGGAGACCCAGTACTTC. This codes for CASSSGTSGMVWETQYF.

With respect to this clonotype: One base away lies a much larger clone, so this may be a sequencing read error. CDR3 bases: TGTGTCATCAGTGGGGGGGCGCGAGCGGGAGGAGGAGGTGAGCAGTTCTTC. This translates into CVISGGARAGGGGEQFF. This chain uses TRBV10-3 with TRBJ2-1, with 9 bases fitting TRBD2. CDR3 length: 17 amino acids. The germline gives CDR1 ENHRY, CDR2 SYGVKD.

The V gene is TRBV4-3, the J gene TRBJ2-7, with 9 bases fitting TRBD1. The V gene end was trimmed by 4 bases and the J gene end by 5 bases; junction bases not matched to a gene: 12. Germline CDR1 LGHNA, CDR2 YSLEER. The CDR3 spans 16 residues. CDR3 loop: CASSPKQGAPEDEQYF. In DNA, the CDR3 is TGCGCCAGCAGCCCAAAACAGGGGGCCCCCGAGGACGAGCAGTACTTC.

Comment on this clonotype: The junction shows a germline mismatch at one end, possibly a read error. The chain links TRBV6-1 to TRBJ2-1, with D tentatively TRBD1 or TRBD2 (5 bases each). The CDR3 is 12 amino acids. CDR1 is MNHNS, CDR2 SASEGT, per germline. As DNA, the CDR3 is TGTGCCAGCCGGGGATGGGGCAATGAGCGGCTCTTC. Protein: CASRGWGNERLF.

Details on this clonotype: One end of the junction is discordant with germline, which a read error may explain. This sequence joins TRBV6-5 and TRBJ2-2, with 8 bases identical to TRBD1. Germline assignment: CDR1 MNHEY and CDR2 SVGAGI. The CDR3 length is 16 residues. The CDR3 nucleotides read TGTGCCAGCAGCACCGGGACAGGTCTGCGTACCTGGGAGCTGTCTTTT. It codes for CASSTGTGLRTWELSF.

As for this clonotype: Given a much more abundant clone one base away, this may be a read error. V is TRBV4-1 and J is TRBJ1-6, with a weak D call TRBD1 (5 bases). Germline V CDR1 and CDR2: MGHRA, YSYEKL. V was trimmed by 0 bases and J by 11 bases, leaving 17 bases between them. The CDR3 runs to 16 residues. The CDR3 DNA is TGCGCCAGCAGCCAAGAAGGAGGAGGGGTCAATCCACCCCTCCACTTT. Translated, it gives CASSQEGGGVNPPLHF.

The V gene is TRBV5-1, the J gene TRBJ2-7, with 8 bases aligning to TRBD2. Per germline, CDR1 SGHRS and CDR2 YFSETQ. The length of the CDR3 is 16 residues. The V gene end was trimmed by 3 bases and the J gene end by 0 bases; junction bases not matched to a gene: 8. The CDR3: CASSSTGGFSSYEQYF. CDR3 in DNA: TGCGCCAGCAGCTCCACGGGAGGGTTTAGCTCCTACGAGCAGTACTTC.

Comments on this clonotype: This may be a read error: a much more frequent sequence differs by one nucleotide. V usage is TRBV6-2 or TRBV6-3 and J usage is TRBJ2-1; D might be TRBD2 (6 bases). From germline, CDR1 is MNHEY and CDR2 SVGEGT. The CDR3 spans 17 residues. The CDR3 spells CASSPPGTLLNYIEQFF. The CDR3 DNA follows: TGTGCCAGCAGTCCTCCCGGGACTCTACTCAACTACATTGAGCAGTTCTTC.

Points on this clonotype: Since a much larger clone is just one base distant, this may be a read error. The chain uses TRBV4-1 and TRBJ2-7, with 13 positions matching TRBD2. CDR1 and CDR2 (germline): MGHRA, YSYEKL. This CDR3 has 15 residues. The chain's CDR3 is CASSQGTSGSYEEYF. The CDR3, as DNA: TGCGCCAGCAGCCAAGGGACTAGCGGGAGCTACGAGGAGTACTTC.